These 28 T cell receptor beta chains originate from one sample sequenced in a study of patients and donors after allogeneic stem cell transplantation. TCRdb reprocessed the RT-PCR reads via MiXCR and lists one record per CDR3 protein. The sample lists about a million distinct CDR3 sequences, about a sixth occurring once. The source material was blood, either unsorted or a sorted T cell fraction (not recorded which). These receptors were taken from a human donor who was either an allogeneic HSCT recipient or a stem cell or donor lymphocyte infusion donor (not recorded which). It is not recorded whose cells these are; they may come from a transplant donor.

This clonotype was picked up many times. The chain has TRBV20-1 and TRBJ1-4; TRBD1 agrees at 9 bases. V shed 5 bases and J 13 bases; nucleotides not matched to a gene: 14. The CDR3 consists of 14 residues. Germline CDR1 and CDR2: DFQATT and SNEGSKA (reference sequence). The CDR3 DNA is TGCAGTGCTGTTTTACCGGGACAGGGATTTCCACTGTTTTTT. Translated: CSAVLPGQGFPLFF.

This clonotype was observed a handful of times. V is TRBV5-6 and J is TRBJ1-2, with TRBD1 as a possible D gene (6 bases). From germline, CDR1 is SGHDT and CDR2 YYEEEE. CDR3 length: 16 amino acids. V was clipped by 4 bases and J by 0 bases, with 16 bases between them. CDR3 nucleotides: TGTGCCAGCAGCCAACCCGGGACATTGACTAACTATGGCTACACCTTC. This gives the protein CASSQPGTLTNYGYTF.

This clonotype was found a few times. The gene calls are TRBV12-3 or TRBV12-4 and TRBJ2-5; D might be TRBD2 (5 bases). The V and J ends lost 3 bases and 6 bases respectively, with 17 bases between them. The CDR3 has 15 amino acids. The chain's CDR3 is CASSLVVGPGKTQYF. Written as DNA, the CDR3 is TGTGCCAGCAGTTTGGTTGTGGGCCCGGGGAAGACCCAGTACTTC.

J is TRBJ2-7 and V is TRBV5-1, with 11 nucleotides matching TRBD2. This CDR3 has 14 amino acids. Germline CDR1 and CDR2: SGHRS and YFSETQ. V was clipped by 5 bases and J by 3 bases; unmatched bases: 4. In DNA, the CDR3 is TGCGCCAGCAGTGACACTAGCGGGAGCTACGAGCAGTACTTC. This translates into CASSDTSGSYEQYF.

This clonotype was counted many times. The rearrangement links TRBV29-1 to TRBJ2-5; D ambiguous. Germline V gene sequence: CDR1 SQVTM, CDR2 ANQGSEA. V dropped 4 bases and J dropped 4 bases, with 7 bases sitting between them. The CDR3 has 11 residues. CDR3 in DNA: TGCAGCGTTGGTTTGGGAGAGACCCAGTACTTC. Translation: CSVGLGETQYF.

This clonotype occurred a few times. The chain employs TRBV4-2 and TRBJ2-1; no definite D call. V shed 4 bases and J shed 8 bases, with 12 bases lying between them. Germline V lookup: CDR1 LGHNA, CDR2 YNFKEQ. The CDR3 runs 13 residues. The CDR3 region has the DNA TGTGCCAGCAGCCTATTAGGCTCTGATGAGCAGTTCTTC. Its translation is CASSLLGSDEQFF.

This chain connects TRBV6-1 to TRBJ2-3; the match to TRBD2 covers 12 bases. The CDR3 has 14 residues. Trimming at V came to 6 bases and at J to 6 bases, leaving 4 bases not matched to a gene. CDR1 and CDR2 from the germline V gene are MNHNS and SASEGT. The CDR3: CASRILAGGDTQYF. The CDR3 region has the DNA TGTGCCAGCAGGATACTAGCGGGGGGCGATACGCAGTATTTT.

This clonotype was counted once. The J gene is TRBJ2-2, the V gene TRBV2, with TRBD1 as a possible D gene (6 bases). Germline CDR1 reads SNHLY; CDR2 reads FYNNEI. The CDR3 is 15 amino acids. V was trimmed by 4 bases and J by 4 bases, leaving 13 bases between them. The DNA for the CDR3 is TGTGCCAGCAGTGCGGACAGAGTCGGCACCGGGGAGCTGTTTTTT. Amino acid sequence: CASSADRVGTGELFF.

The J gene is TRBJ2-1, the V gene TRBV5-1; perhaps TRBD1 as D (6 bases). The CDR3 sequence is 16 residues long. Deletions cut 0 bases from V and 4 bases from J, with 14 bases between. Germline loops: CDR1 SGHRS, CDR2 YFSETQ. The CDR3 coding sequence is TGCGCCAGCAGCTTGGTGGGACATCATACATACAATGAGCAGTTCTTC. This sequence encodes CASSLVGHHTYNEQFF.

The table lists this clonotype with a few counts. This chain joins TRBV5-6 and TRBJ2-1; 7 positions match TRBD2. The J segment lost 6 bases and the V segment lost 5 bases, leaving 11 bases of the junction unmatched. The CDR3 runs to 15 residues. The germline V gene encodes CDR1 SGHDT and CDR2 YYEEEE. CDR3 in DNA: TGTGCCAGCAGTTTAAGCGGGACCCAAAGCAATGAGCAGTTCTTC. It specifies CASSLSGTQSNEQFF. Drawing the rest from reference TRBV5-6 and TRBJ2-1, the complete variable domain is DAGVTQSPTHLIKTRGQQVTLRCSPKSGHDTVSWYQQALGQGPQFIFQYYEEEERQRGNFPDRFSGHQFPNYSSELNVNALLLGDSALYLCASSLSGTQSNEQFFGPGTRLTVL.

This rearrangement joins TRBV5-1 to TRBJ1-4; D is unresolved. This CDR3 contains 14 residues. The V end was cut by 6 bases, the J end by 0 bases, with 9 bases between. Germline assignment: CDR1 SGHRS and CDR2 YFSETQ. The CDR3 DNA reads as TGCGCCAGCAAGGAAATAACAACTAATGAAAAACTGTTTTTT. This codes for CASKEITTNEKLFF. Combining the CDR3 with reference TRBV5-1 and TRBJ1-4 gives the whole variable domain KAGVTQTPRYLIKTRGQQVTLSCSPISGHRSVSWYQQTPGQGLQFLFEYFSETQRNKGNFPGRFSGRQFSNSRSEMNVSTLELGDSALYLCASKEITTNEKLFFGSGTQLSVL.

This clonotype was seen more than once but under ten times. This rearrangement joins TRBV12-3 or TRBV12-4 to TRBJ2-3; D not resolved. V was cut by 3 bases and J by 8 bases, with 9 bases left in between. CDR3 length equals 12 residues. The CDR3 DNA reads as TGTGCCAGCAGTTTTCTCTCCCGTACGCAGTATTTT. Protein: CASSFLSRTQYF.

The chain uses TRBV20-1 and TRBJ2-3; no definite D call. V was trimmed by 3 bases and J by 0 bases, leaving 10 bases between them. Per germline, CDR1 DFQATT and CDR2 SNEGSKA (reference sequence). The CDR3 length is 14 residues. Written as DNA, the CDR3 is TGCAGTGCTAGGCTTCTTACTAGCACAGATACGCAGTATTTT. This translates into CSARLLTSTDTQYF.

V and J are TRBV15 and TRBJ2-7; 7 nucleotides agree with TRBD1. V lost 2 bases to trimming and J lost 6 bases; unmatched junction nucleotides: 4. The CDR3 has 13 amino acids. The germline gives CDR1 LNHNV, CDR2 YYDKDF (reference sequence). The CDR3 DNA reads TGTGCCACCAGCAGATCGACAGGGCGCGAGCAGTACTTC. This sequence encodes CATSRSTGREQYF.

This sequence joins TRBV12-3 or TRBV12-4 and TRBJ2-5; 10 nucleotides match TRBD1. The CDR3 runs to 14 residues. Trimming removed 6 bases from V and 3 bases from J; junction bases left unmatched: 4. The CDR3 DNA sequence: TGTGCCAGCAGGGGGGGACAGGGGAAAGAGACCCAGTACTTC. Translated: CASRGGQGKETQYF.

This clonotype has a handful of counts. The chain joins TRBV7-3 to TRBJ2-5; D call uncertain. The germline gives CDR1 SGHTA, CDR2 FQGTGA. The CDR3 extends over 14 amino acids. V was shortened by 2 bases and J by 1 base, with 8 bases between the two germline ends. The CDR3 loop is CASSLYRTQETQYF. CDR3 in DNA: TGTGCCAGCAGCTTATACCGGACCCAAGAGACCCAGTACTTC.

This clonotype has just a few counts. The rearrangement links TRBV7-6 to TRBJ2-5; TRBD2 matches 11 bases. The CDR3 loop spans 15 amino acids. The ends lost 6 bases at V and 4 bases at J; junction bases unmatched: 7. CDR1 and CDR2 (germline): SGHVS, FNYEAQ. CDR3 region: CASSRTSGFLETQYF. The CDR3 coding sequence is TGTGCCAGCAGTCGGACTAGCGGGTTTCTAGAGACCCAGTACTTC.

The CDR3 sequence: CASSPRRTSGSTDTQYF. The CDR3 nucleotides read TGTGCCAGCAGCCCCCGTCGGACTAGCGGTAGCACAGATACGCAGTATTTT. The chain recombines TRBV7-9 with TRBJ2-3; 10 bases line up with TRBD2. The CDR3 is 17 amino acids. From germline, CDR1 is SEHNR and CDR2 FQNEAQ (reference sequence). Trimming cost V 5 bases and J 0 bases; bases outside gene matches: 8.

This clonotype was seen a few times. The chain links TRBV5-4 to TRBJ2-1; D assignment may be TRBD1 or TRBD2 (5 bases each). This CDR3 is 16 amino acids long. Trimming took off 6 bases at V and 0 bases at J, with 16 bases between the two ends. CDR1 and CDR2 from the germline V gene are SGHNT and YYREEE (reference sequence). The CDR3 nucleotides are TGTGCCAGCATAGCACCTGGGACCGCCTCCTACAATGAGCAGTTCTTC. Amino acids: CASIAPGTASYNEQFF.

This clonotype occurred a few times. The CDR3 nucleotides are TGTGCCAGCAGCCGCCTTTCTGGCGACTCCTACGAGCAGTACTTC. The encoded protein is CASSRLSGDSYEQYF. The chain is built from TRBV11-2 and TRBJ2-7; D gene unclear. Between the trimmed V and J ends, which lost 5 bases and 0 bases, there was a span of 14 bases. The germline CDR1 and CDR2 sequences are SGHAT and FQNNGV. The CDR3 totals 15 residues.

This clonotype was seen a few times. The chain employs TRBV7-3 and TRBJ2-1; possible D gene TRBD2, 5 bases. This CDR3 region has 12 residues. V lost 5 bases to trimming and J lost 8 bases, with 10 bases between them. Per the germline V gene, CDR1 is SGHTA and CDR2 is FQGTGA. CDR3 bases: TGTGCCAGCAGCCAGTACGGGGATGAGCAGTTCTTC. Protein sequence: CASSQYGDEQFF.

This clonotype was observed many times. The gene calls are TRBV29-1 and TRBJ2-7; 9 bases agree with TRBD1. Germline CDR1 SQVTM, CDR2 ANQGSEA. Germline trimming cut 5 bases from V and 5 bases from J; bases unmatched to any gene: 7. The CDR3 loop spans 13 amino acids. CDR3 nucleotides: TGCAGCGTTTGGGGACAGGGTATCCACGAGCAGTACTTC. Protein product: CSVWGQGIHEQYF.

This clonotype was seen only once. The chain combines TRBV19 with TRBJ2-7, with 7 positions matching TRBD1. The V segment lost 5 bases and the J segment 4 bases; nucleotides outside the gene matches: 8. This CDR3 is built from 14 residues. CDR1 and CDR2 (germline): LNHDA, SQIVND (reference sequence). CDR3 protein: CASSPGGLWYEQYF. The CDR3 region has the DNA TGTGCCAGTAGTCCAGGGGGATTGTGGTACGAGCAGTACTTC. Variable domain in full (rest from reference TRBV19 and TRBJ2-7): DGGITQSPKYLFRKEGQNVTLSCEQNLNHDAMYWYRQDPGQGLRLIYYSQIVNDFQKGDIAEGYSVSREKKESFPLTVTSAQKNPTAFYLCASSPGGLWYEQYFGPGTRLTVT.

This chain joins TRBV5-5 and TRBJ2-7; 9 nucleotides line up with TRBD2. The V gene's germline CDR1 is SGHKS and CDR2 YYEKEE (reference sequence). CDR3 size: 15 residues. V shed 5 bases, J shed 6 bases, and the junction held 12 bases outside the gene matches. As DNA, the CDR3 is TGTGCCAGCAGACCCGTAGCGGGAGTGTTTGGCGAGCAGTACTTC. It codes for CASRPVAGVFGEQYF.

The chain couples TRBV28 to TRBJ2-7; D may be TRBD1 (6 bases). The V gene's germline CDR1 is MDHEN and CDR2 SYDVKM. The CDR3 spans 17 residues. V was shortened by 3 bases and J by 0 bases, with 18 bases between the two germline ends. The CDR3 sequence is CASSFLGWDTSSYEQYF. CDR3 in DNA: TGTGCCAGCAGTTTCTTGGGATGGGACACCAGCTCCTACGAGCAGTACTTC.

The rearrangement uses TRBV6-1 and TRBJ2-3, with 10 positions matching TRBD1. The CDR3 contains 14 residues. Germline V gene sequence: CDR1 MNHNS, CDR2 SASEGT. V lost 7 bases, J lost 4 bases, and 5 bases stayed unmatched. CDR3 DNA: TGTGCCAGCACCACCGGACAGGGGGCAGATACGCAGTATTTT. Protein product: CASTTGQGADTQYF.

V gene TRBV20-1 combines with J gene TRBJ2-7, with D possibly TRBD2 on 6 matching bases. Trimming removed 3 bases from V and 4 bases from J, with 10 bases in between. The CDR3 consists of 12 residues. Germline assignment: CDR1 DFQATT and CDR2 SNEGSKA (reference sequence). In DNA, the CDR3 is TGCAGTGCTAGGGGACTTCTTTACGAGCAGTACTTC. As protein: CSARGLLYEQYF.

The rearrangement joins TRBV20-1 to TRBJ2-7; no clear D. The V gene lost 0 bases and the J gene lost 3 bases, with 6 bases spanning the gap. Germline CDR1 and CDR2: DFQATT and SNEGSKA (reference sequence). This CDR3 spans 12 amino acids. The CDR3, as DNA: TGCAGTGCTAGAGATCTAATCTACGAGCAGTACTTC. Protein: CSARDLIYEQYF.